This T cell receptor beta chain comes out of a study of blood T cells in healthy people across ages. Whole-study context: Every two T cells gave about one barcoded beta molecule via template switching. Study-wide findings and caveats: Whereas aged donors had fewer naive CD4+ cells, long-lived donors had more of them and higher diversity.

Germline assignment: CDR1 DFQATT and CDR2 SNEGSKA (reference sequence). The CDR3 has 13 amino acids. Every sample gave at least 5 micrograms of total RNA when it was extracted. Alongside a J-beta primer mix, a sample-barcoded 5' primer served in a second PCR lasting roughly 7 to 11 cycles. TCRdb itself ran the 5' RACE reads through MiXCR, one entry per CDR3 protein. The sample contains under 950,000 distinct CDR3 sequences, 22% of which appear only once. In the case of this clonotype: Antigen unknown. At one end the junction does not follow the germline gene, possibly because of a read error.

The TCR originated in a man in his 70s in good health. Sequenced input: blood. The chain is built from TRBV20-1 and TRBJ2-7, with D tentatively TRBD1 (5 bases). The J call may not be correct, given that the DNA end is closer to TRBJ2-5. CDR3 nucleotide sequence: TGCGGTGCACTTCAGGGTTTCGGCGAGACCCAGTACTTC. As protein: CGALQGFGETQYF.